This record concerns one T cell receptor (beta chain) sequence. The antigen is not known. This record comes from a study of T cells after yellow fever vaccination. Points from the study as a whole: CD4 and CD8 compartments shared a small share of clonotypes, likely from convergent recombination.

TCRdb redid the calling of the 5' RACE reads with MiXCR, one entry per CDR3 protein. The sample carries some 300,000 distinct CDR3 sequences, 7.5% to 9% recorded once. This clonotype originated in a young man who received the YFV17D yellow fever vaccine. This sample comprised CD4+ T cells sorted from PBMCs, obtained 5 days after the yellow fever booster vaccination.

As DNA, the CDR3 is TGTGCCAGCCGACCTCACCTCTGGACAGGGAAGGGGTCTGGGGAAAAACTGTTTTTT. This codes for CASRPHLWTGKGSGEKLFF. The chain carries TRBV21-1 and TRBJ1-4; the table calls TRBD1, which could not be checked here. TRBV21-1 has pseudogene status. The CDR3 totals 19 residues.